This T cell receptor (beta chain) was observed in a study of blood T cell repertoires in COVID-19. On the study more broadly: Nucleic acid was either cDNA or gDNA, and it came from T cells, B-cell-depleted T cells, or PBMCs.

The V gene end was trimmed by 4 bases and the J gene end by 5 bases; junction bases not matched to a gene: 5. The CDR3 has 16 amino acids. Germline V gives CDR1 LGHDT, CDR2 YNNKEL (reference sequence). This clone was recorded only once. Data came from immunoSEQ multiplex PCR; TCRdb stores just in-frame clones and leaves some out. The sample contains about 200,000 clones, about 86% of which appear only once. The sequence derives from a woman between 50 and 59 years old with acute or convalescent COVID-19. This rearrangement joins TRBV3-1 (or the pseudogene TRBV3-2) to TRBJ2-3; 14 bases map to TRBD2. The sample was peripheral blood. CDR3: CASSPQGLAGEDTQYF. Written as DNA, the CDR3 is TGTGCCAGCAGCCCTCAGGGACTAGCGGGAGAAGATACGCAGTATTTT.